Reported below is one T cell receptor beta chain. Its target is not known. These data originate in a study of cytomegalovirus exposure and HLA in healthy donors. Points from the study as a whole: Reportedly, cytomegalovirus status was diagnosed with high sensitivity and specificity. The productive fraction for most TCR beta V segments was about 90% or about 30% in an earlier analysis.

Germline CDR1 reads SEHNR; CDR2 reads FQNEAQ (reference sequence). The CDR3 spans 15 residues. The ends lost 4 bases at V and 3 bases at J; junction bases unmatched: 5. The PCR had 60 Vbeta and 13 Jbeta primers. Clones were read by immunoSEQ multiplex PCR, and TCRdb kept only the in-frame ones, dropping some. The data show under 200,000 clones, over 80% seen once. The TCR originated in a girl aged 10 to 17 in good health and CMV-seropositive. The material sequenced was PBMCs. This chain joins TRBV7-9 and TRBJ1-3; 8 bases are shared with TRBD1. In DNA, the CDR3 is TGTGCCAGCAGCTCCAGGGGGCTCGGTGGAAACACCATATATTTT. The encoded protein is CASSSRGLGGNTIYF.